These 12 T cell receptor beta chains were sequenced from one sample in a study of neoadjuvant anti-PD-1 for oral cavity cancer. Sequencing used immunoSEQ multiplex PCR; TCRdb keeps in-frame clones, though not all of them. The sample records about 80,000 clones, 84% being singletons. Material: PBMCs, obtained before nivolumab (anti-PD-1) treatment. The source of these receptors is a person aged 35-79 years with oral cavity squamous cell carcinoma.

V usage is TRBV9 and J usage is TRBJ2-7; 14 bases agree with TRBD2. Germline lookup yields CDR1 SGDLS and CDR2 YYNGEE. The J segment lost 2 bases and the V segment lost 2 bases, leaving 12 bases of the junction unmatched. CDR3 length: 19 residues. Here the CDR3 reads CASSVSGTSGRRVPYEQYF. The CDR3 nucleotides are TGTGCCAGCAGCGTCTCCGGGACTAGCGGGAGACGGGTCCCCTACGAGCAGTACTTC.

The V call is TRBV19, the J call TRBJ1-5; possibly TRBD1 for D (5 bases). The V gene lost 4 bases and the J gene lost 4 bases, with 14 bases spanning the gap. The germline CDR1 and CDR2 sequences are LNHDA and SQIVND (reference sequence). The CDR3 sequence is 15 residues long. The CDR3 DNA follows: TGTGCCAGTAGTAGGGGGTTGGACGGTAATCAGCCCCAGCATTTT. It codes for CASSRGLDGNQPQHF.

The chain employs TRBV6-6 and TRBJ1-1, with D possibly TRBD1 on 5 matching bases. Trimming took off 9 bases at V and 1 base at J, with 15 bases between the two ends. The CDR3 contains 14 residues. Germline assignment: CDR1 MNHNY and CDR2 SVGAGI (reference sequence). In DNA, the CDR3 is TGTGCCAGTTTTCCACCAGGGAGGAACACTGAAGCTTTCTTT. Its translation is CASFPPGRNTEAFF.

The genes are TRBV6-5 and TRBJ2-7, with 9 bases lining up with TRBD2. V trimming: 5 bases; J trimming: 7 bases; junction bases outside the gene matches: 12. The CDR3 has 15 residues. Germline CDR1 is MNHEY and CDR2 is SVGAGI. Written as DNA, the CDR3 is TGTGCCAGCAGTCCCCGAGGGCGGGAGGGGGGTGAGCAGTACTTC. It is translated as CASSPRGREGGEQYF.

This clone was seen only a few times. The V and J genes are TRBV30 and TRBJ1-2, with 7 nucleotides matching TRBD1. This CDR3 comprises 13 residues. Germline V gives CDR1 GTSNPN, CDR2 SVGIG (reference sequence). V trimming: 8 bases; J trimming: 7 bases; junction bases outside the gene matches: 13. CDR3 sequence (DNA): TGTGCCGGGGTGCAGGGGGGGTTGAGTGGCTACACCTTC. It is translated as CAGVQGGLSGYTF.

V is TRBV7-6 and J is TRBJ2-2, with TRBD2 matching 14 bases. Germline V gene lookup returns CDR1 SGHVS and CDR2 FNYEAQ. J was trimmed by 2 bases and V by 8 bases; bases with no gene match: 1. The CDR3 loop spans 15 amino acids. DNA of the CDR3: TGTGCCAGCGGACTAGCGGGAGGTAACACCGGGGAGCTGTTTTTT. Its translation: CASGLAGGNTGELFF.

The V gene is TRBV6-1, the J gene TRBJ1-1; 7 bases fit TRBD1. The germline CDR1 and CDR2 sequences are MNHNS and SASEGT. The CDR3 totals 12 residues. J was trimmed by 7 bases and V by 6 bases; bases with no gene match: 5. The CDR3 region is CASRQGVGEAFF. As DNA, the CDR3 is TGTGCCAGCAGGCAGGGGGTTGGTGAAGCTTTCTTT.

The chain carries TRBV19 and TRBJ1-5; 8 bases map to TRBD1. The CDR3 is 16 residues long. In germline, CDR1 is LNHDA, CDR2 SQIVND (reference sequence). Trimming at V came to 5 bases and at J to 8 bases, leaving 14 bases not matched to a gene. Here the CDR3 DNA reads TGTGCCAGTAGTCGGCAGGGGGCAAGGTCAATGGAGCCCCAGCATTTT. Amino acid sequence: CASSRQGARSMEPQHF.

This rearrangement joins TRBV6-1 to TRBJ2-3; 7 bases align to TRBD2. Trimming cost V 0 bases and J 6 bases; bases outside gene matches: 0. The CDR3 has 13 amino acids. From germline, CDR1 is MNHNS and CDR2 SASEGT. CDR3 amino acids: CASSEARGDTQYF. DNA for the CDR3: TGTGCCAGCAGTGAAGCGCGGGGGGATACGCAGTATTTT.

The chain combines TRBV29-1 with TRBJ2-2; TRBD1 or TRBD2 may be the D gene (5 bases each). Germline CDR1 is SQVTM and CDR2 is ANQGSEA. There are 14 residues in the CDR3. The V and J ends lost 4 bases and 1 base respectively, with 10 bases between them. CDR3: CSVAVGGNTGELFF. The CDR3, as DNA: TGCAGCGTTGCCGTTGGGGGGAACACCGGGGAGCTGTTTTTT.

This rearrangement joins TRBV6-5 to TRBJ2-5; a weak D match, TRBD1 (6 bases). V lost 7 bases to trimming and J lost 1 base, with 10 bases between them. In germline, CDR1 is MNHEY, CDR2 SVGAGI. The CDR3 sequence is 13 residues long. Written as DNA, the CDR3 is TGTGCCAGCAATAAACAGGGCCAAGAGACCCAGTACTTC. Translating it yields CASNKQGQETQYF.

This clone was detected only a few times. V and J are TRBV7-8 and TRBJ1-1; no reliable D call. Germline V gene data show CDR1 as SGHVS and CDR2 as FQNEAQ. The V end lost 5 bases, the J end lost 3 bases, and 16 bases lay between the germline ends. This CDR3 region has 15 residues. The CDR3 coding sequence is TGTGCCAGCAGCCGCGTGTCGGGGTTGTACACTGAAGCTTTCTTT. Protein: CASSRVSGLYTEAFF. Together with reference TRBV7-8 and TRBJ1-1, the CDR3 gives the full variable domain: GAGVSQSPRYKVAKRGQDVALRCDPISGHVSLFWYQQALGQGPEFLTYFQNEAQLDKSGLPSDRFFAERPEGSVSTLKIQRTQQEDSAVYLCASSRVSGLYTEAFFGQGTRLTVV.